The T cell receptor (beta chain) under discussion was sequenced for a study of cytotoxic CD8 clonotypes in ibrutinib-treated CLL. Worth noting for this clone: The antigen remains unidentified.

Roughly 2 micrograms of genomic DNA from cryopreserved PBMCs went into TCR beta libraries. The CDR3 consists of 16 residues. V shed 5 bases and J 4 bases; nucleotides not matched to a gene: 7. In germline, CDR1 is SGHTA, CDR2 FQGTGA. Using immunoSEQ multiplex PCR, the repertoire was profiled, and TCRdb retains in-frame clones only, with some absent. Here the sample spans over 100,000 clones, around 85% being singletons. Points from the study as a whole: Circulating CD8+ T-cell counts were tracked by baseline clonality, which exceeded that of age-matched healthy donors. Stable or contracted on treatment, public clonotypes were also uncommon.

The TCR sequence derives from a human donor with chronic lymphocytic leukemia. Sequencing used PBMCs, obtained after 24 months of ibrutinib treatment. J is TRBJ2-3 and V is TRBV7-3; TRBD2 agrees at 12 bases. CDR3: CASSDPSGGAPDTQYF. CDR3 bases: TGTGCCAGCAGCGACCCTAGCGGGGGGGCCCCAGATACGCAGTATTTT.